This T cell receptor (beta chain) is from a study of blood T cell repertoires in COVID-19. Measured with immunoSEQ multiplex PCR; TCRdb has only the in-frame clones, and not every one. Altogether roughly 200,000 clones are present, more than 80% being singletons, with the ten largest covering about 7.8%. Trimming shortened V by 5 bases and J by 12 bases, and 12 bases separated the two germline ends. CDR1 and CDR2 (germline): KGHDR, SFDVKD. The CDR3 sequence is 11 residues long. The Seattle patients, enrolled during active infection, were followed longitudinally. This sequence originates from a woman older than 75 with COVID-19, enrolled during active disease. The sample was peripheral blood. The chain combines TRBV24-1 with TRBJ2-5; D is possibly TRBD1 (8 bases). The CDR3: CATSGGGQEYF. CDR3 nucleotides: TGTGCCACCAGTGGGGGGGGACAGGAGTACTTC.